A single sample is the source of the 14 T cell receptor beta chains below, sequenced in a study of a mutant IDH1 vaccine in newly diagnosed glioma. Sequenced by immunoSEQ multiplex PCR; TCRdb stores in-frame clones only, minus some. This sample has around 52,000 clones; 78% occur once, and the top ten carry about 1.7%. No antigens are known for them. The time point denotes: week 5, during vaccination. All doses held 300 ug of mutant IDH1 20-mer peptide, with topical imiquimod. This specimen was PBMCs, taken from a glioma patient whose treatment included an IDH1 peptide vaccine. These receptors came from a middle-aged woman with glioma.

The V gene is TRBV7-9, the J gene TRBJ1-5; D perhaps matches TRBD1 (5 bases). Trimming stripped 1 base from V and 11 bases from J, with 18 bases between. CDR3 size: 15 residues. Germline values: CDR1 SEHNR, CDR2 FQNEAQ (reference sequence). The CDR3 sequence is CASSLDPPGLGAQHF. The CDR3 DNA is TGTGCCAGCAGCTTAGACCCGCCGGGACTCGGGGCCCAGCATTTT.

J is TRBJ1-4 and V is TRBV7-9, with D perhaps TRBD1 (5 bases). The V gene lost 3 bases and the J gene lost 8 bases, with 16 bases spanning the gap. CDR3 length: 15 amino acids. CDR1 is SEHNR, CDR2 FQNEAQ, per germline (reference sequence). This chain's CDR3 is CASSLDAGIREKLFF. Here the CDR3 DNA reads TGTGCCAGCAGCTTGGACGCAGGGATTAGGGAAAAACTGTTTTTT. Filled out from reference TRBV7-9 and TRBJ1-4, the complete variable domain reads DTGVSQNPRHKITKRGQNVTFRCDPISEHNRLYWYRQTLGQGPEFLTYFQNEAQLEKSRLLSDRFSAERPKGSFSTLEIQRTEQGDSAMYLCASSLDAGIREKLFFGSGTQLSVL.

This clone appeared a single time. This chain joins TRBV27 and TRBJ2-2; D might be TRBD1 (6 bases). CDR3 size: 15 residues. In germline, CDR1 is MNHEY, CDR2 SMNVEV (reference sequence). V was pared by 4 bases and J by 4 bases, with 13 bases between. DNA of the CDR3: TGTGCCAGCAGTTGGGCAGGGGTCTCCACCGGGGAGCTGTTTTTT. Protein sequence: CASSWAGVSTGELFF.

This sequence joins TRBV7-4 and TRBJ2-1; D gene ambiguous. Per the germline V gene, CDR1 is SGHVT and CDR2 is SQSDAQ. This CDR3 is built from 12 residues. V was trimmed by 5 bases and J by 4 bases, leaving 6 bases between them. CDR3 loop: CASSRQYNEQFF. The DNA for the CDR3 is TGTGCCAGCAGCCGGCAGTACAATGAGCAGTTCTTC.

The chain joins TRBV9 to TRBJ2-3; TRBD1 aligns across 9 bases. CDR1 and CDR2 (germline): SGDLS, YYNGEE. The CDR3 covers 18 residues. The V and J ends lost 3 bases and 0 bases, in that order; junction bases with no gene match: 11. DNA for the CDR3: TGTGCCAGCAGCGCGCGACAGGGGGGTTTCCTTAGCACAGATACGCAGTATTTT. This codes for CASSARQGGFLSTDTQYF.

The chain joins TRBV30 to TRBJ2-5; 7 bases are a match to TRBD1. V lost 3 bases, J lost 4 bases, and 11 bases stayed unmatched. The CDR3 has 15 amino acids. Germline CDR1 and CDR2: GTSNPN and SVGIG (reference sequence). This CDR3 is CAWSKRGRLIETQYF. The CDR3 nucleotides are TGTGCCTGGAGCAAGAGGGGGCGTCTTATAGAGACCCAGTACTTC.

The gene calls are TRBV5-1 and TRBJ2-5; TRBD1 might be the D (7 bases). CDR3 length equals 16 residues. From germline, CDR1 is SGHRS and CDR2 YFSETQ. V was trimmed by 4 bases and J by 5 bases, leaving 21 bases between them. The CDR3 loop is CASSPRGAGGSETQYF. The DNA for the CDR3 is TGCGCCAGCAGCCCCCGCGGGGCAGGGGGTTCGGAGACCCAGTACTTC.

In DNA form, the CDR3 reads TGTGCCACCAGCAGAGATTCGGCAGCTAGCAATCAGCCCCAGCATTTT. This codes for CATSRDSAASNQPQHF. V is TRBV15 and J is TRBJ1-5; D unresolved. Per germline, CDR1 LNHNV and CDR2 YYDKDF (reference sequence). The CDR3 has 16 residues. The V and J ends lost 0 bases and 0 bases respectively, with 9 bases between them.

The chain couples TRBV9 to TRBJ1-2, with 8 positions matching TRBD1. Losses at the gene ends were 3 bases for V and 3 bases for J; bases not matched to a gene: 10. Germline V gene sequence: CDR1 SGDLS, CDR2 YYNGEE. This CDR3 comprises 16 residues. CDR3 in DNA: TGTGCCAGCAGCGGGACAGGGACGAATCGTGACTATGGCTACACCTTC. This sequence encodes CASSGTGTNRDYGYTF.

The chain links TRBV20-1 to TRBJ1-2; no clear D gene. Germline CDR1 and CDR2: DFQATT and SNEGSKA (reference sequence). CDR3 length: 10 residues. The ends were cut back, 2 bases at V and 2 bases at J, with 0 bases in the middle. The DNA for the CDR3 is TGCAGTGCTAGAAACTATGGCTACACCTTC. This encodes CSARNYGYTF.

The rearrangement links TRBV7-2 to TRBJ2-1; 7 bases agree with TRBD2. Germline V gene data show CDR1 as SGHTA and CDR2 as FQGNSA. The CDR3 is made up of 16 amino acids. The ends lost 1 base at V and 2 bases at J; junction bases unmatched: 5. CDR3 nucleotides: TGTGCCAGCAGCTTAGGGACTAGTCTTCCCTACAATGAGCAGTTCTTC. Its translation: CASSLGTSLPYNEQFF.

The CDR3 sequence is CASRPGGAANTDTQYF. For the CDR3, the DNA is TGCGCCAGCAGACCCGGAGGAGCAGCGAACACAGATACGCAGTATTTT. The chain links TRBV5-1 to TRBJ2-3, with D tentatively TRBD2 (5 bases). Germline V gene data show CDR1 as SGHRS and CDR2 as YFSETQ. This CDR3 contains 16 residues. V was shortened by 5 bases and J by 2 bases, with 18 bases between the two germline ends.

This sequence joins TRBV10-1 and TRBJ2-7; tentative D call: TRBD2 (6 bases). V lost 5 bases to trimming and J lost 4 bases, with 12 bases between them. This CDR3 contains 13 residues. CDR1 and CDR2 (germline): WNHNN, SYGVQD (reference sequence). The CDR3 spells CASSPLGGYEQYF. In DNA, the CDR3 is TGCGCCAGCAGTCCTCTTGGGGGGTACGAGCAGTACTTC.

V usage is TRBV7-8 and J usage is TRBJ2-7, with D tentatively TRBD1 (5 bases). With 0 bases removed from V and 13 bases from J, the gap between germline ends came to 13 bases. The CDR3 loop spans 12 amino acids. Germline CDR1 is SGHVS and CDR2 is FQNEAQ. This CDR3 reads CASSLAMTAPYF. Written as DNA, the CDR3 is TGTGCCAGCAGCTTAGCGATGACAGCACCTTACTTC. The full variable domain, with the rest looked up from reference TRBV7-8 and TRBJ2-7, is GAGVSQSPRYKVAKRGQDVALRCDPISGHVSLFWYQQALGQGPEFLTYFQNEAQLDKSGLPSDRFFAERPEGSVSTLKIQRTQQEDSAVYLCASSLAMTAPYFGPGTRLTVT.